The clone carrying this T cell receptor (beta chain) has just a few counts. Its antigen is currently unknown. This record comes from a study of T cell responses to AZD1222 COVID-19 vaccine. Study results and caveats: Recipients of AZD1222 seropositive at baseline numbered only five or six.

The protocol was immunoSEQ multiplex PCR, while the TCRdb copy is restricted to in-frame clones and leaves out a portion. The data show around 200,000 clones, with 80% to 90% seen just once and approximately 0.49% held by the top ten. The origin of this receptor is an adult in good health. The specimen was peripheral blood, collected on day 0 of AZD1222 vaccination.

CDR3 in amino acids: CASSLGRPYEQYF. CDR3 nucleotides: TGTGCCAGCAGTTTGGGAAGGCCGTACGAGCAGTACTTC. This chain joins TRBV28 and TRBJ2-7; the D is unclear. Germline V CDR1 and CDR2: MDHEN, SYDVKM. The CDR3 consists of 13 residues. Trimming stripped 3 bases from V and 4 bases from J, with 10 bases between.